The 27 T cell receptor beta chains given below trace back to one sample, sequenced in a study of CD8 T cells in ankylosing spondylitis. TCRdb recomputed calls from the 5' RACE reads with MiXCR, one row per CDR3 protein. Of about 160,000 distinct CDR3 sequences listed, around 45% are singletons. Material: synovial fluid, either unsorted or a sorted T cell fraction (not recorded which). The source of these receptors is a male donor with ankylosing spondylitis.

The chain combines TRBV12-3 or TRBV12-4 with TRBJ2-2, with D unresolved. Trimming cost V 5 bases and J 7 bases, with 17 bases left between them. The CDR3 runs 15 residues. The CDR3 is CASSLGPVGGGELFF. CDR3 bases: TGTGCCAGCAGTCTAGGGCCAGTCGGTGGCGGGGAGCTGTTTTTT.

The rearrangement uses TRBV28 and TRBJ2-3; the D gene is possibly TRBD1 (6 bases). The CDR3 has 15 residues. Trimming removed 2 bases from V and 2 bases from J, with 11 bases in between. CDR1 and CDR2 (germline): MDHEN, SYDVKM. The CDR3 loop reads CASSLPGQNTDTQYF. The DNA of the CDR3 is TGTGCCAGCAGTTTACCCGGACAGAACACAGATACGCAGTATTTT.

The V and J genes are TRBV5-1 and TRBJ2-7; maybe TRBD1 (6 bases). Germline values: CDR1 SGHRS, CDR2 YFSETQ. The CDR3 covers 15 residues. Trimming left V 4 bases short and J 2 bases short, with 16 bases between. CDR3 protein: CASSPPGTPPYEQYF. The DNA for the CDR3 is TGCGCCAGCAGCCCCCCCGGGACACCTCCCTACGAGCAGTACTTC.

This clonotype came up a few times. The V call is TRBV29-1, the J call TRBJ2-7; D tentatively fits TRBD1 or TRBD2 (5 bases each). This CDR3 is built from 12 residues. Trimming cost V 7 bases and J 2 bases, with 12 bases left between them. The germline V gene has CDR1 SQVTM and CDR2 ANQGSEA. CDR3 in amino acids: CSAGGGPYEQYF. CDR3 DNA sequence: TGCAGCGCTGGGGGTGGGCCCTACGAGCAGTACTTC.

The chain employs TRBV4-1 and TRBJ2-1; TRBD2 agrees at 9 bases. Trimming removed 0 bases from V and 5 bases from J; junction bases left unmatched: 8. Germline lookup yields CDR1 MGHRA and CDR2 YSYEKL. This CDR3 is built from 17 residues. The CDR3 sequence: CASSQEVSGSLNNEQFF. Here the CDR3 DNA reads TGCGCCAGCAGCCAAGAGGTTAGCGGGAGTCTCAACAATGAGCAGTTCTTC.

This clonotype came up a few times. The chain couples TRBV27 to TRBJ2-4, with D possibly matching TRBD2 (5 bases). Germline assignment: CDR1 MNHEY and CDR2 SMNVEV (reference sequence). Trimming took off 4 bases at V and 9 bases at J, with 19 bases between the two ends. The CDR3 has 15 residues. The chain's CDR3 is CASSSVGPPRVIQYF. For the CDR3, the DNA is TGTGCCAGCAGTTCCGTTGGGCCACCGAGGGTCATTCAGTACTTC.

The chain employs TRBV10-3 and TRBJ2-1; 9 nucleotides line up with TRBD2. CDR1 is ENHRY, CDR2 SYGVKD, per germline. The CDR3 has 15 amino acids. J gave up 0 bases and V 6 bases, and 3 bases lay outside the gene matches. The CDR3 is CAISLAGVSYNEQFF. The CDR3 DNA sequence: TGTGCCATCAGCTTAGCGGGAGTCTCCTACAATGAGCAGTTCTTC.

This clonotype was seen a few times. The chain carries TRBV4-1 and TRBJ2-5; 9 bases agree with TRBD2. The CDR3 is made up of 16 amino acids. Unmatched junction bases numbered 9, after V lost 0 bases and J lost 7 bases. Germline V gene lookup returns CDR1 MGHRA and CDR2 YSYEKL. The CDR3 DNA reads TGCGCCAGCAGCCAAGAAGTGACTAGCGGTCCTCGGACCCAGTACTTC. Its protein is CASSQEVTSGPRTQYF.

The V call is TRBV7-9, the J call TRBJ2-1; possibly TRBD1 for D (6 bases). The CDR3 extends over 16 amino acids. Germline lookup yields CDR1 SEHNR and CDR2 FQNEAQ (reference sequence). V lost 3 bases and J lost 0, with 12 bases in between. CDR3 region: CASSLPGHRSYNEQFF. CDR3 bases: TGTGCCAGCAGCTTGCCGGGACACCGCTCCTACAATGAGCAGTTCTTC.

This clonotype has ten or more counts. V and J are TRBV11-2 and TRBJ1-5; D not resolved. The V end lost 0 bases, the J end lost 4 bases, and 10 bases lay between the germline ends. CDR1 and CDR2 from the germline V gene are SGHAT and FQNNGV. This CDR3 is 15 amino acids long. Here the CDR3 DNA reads TGTGCCAGCAGCTTAGAACGGGGTAATAATCAGCCCCAGCATTTT. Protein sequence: CASSLERGNNQPQHF.

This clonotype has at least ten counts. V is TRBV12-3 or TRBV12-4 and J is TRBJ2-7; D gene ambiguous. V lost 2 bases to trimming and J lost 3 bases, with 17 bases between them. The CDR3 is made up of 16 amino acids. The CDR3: CASSLIGDTLGYEQYF. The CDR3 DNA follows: TGTGCCAGCAGTTTAATAGGCGACACCCTTGGCTACGAGCAGTACTTC.

The CDR3 is CATSRPDRLSTDTQYF. The CDR3 DNA sequence: TGTGCCACCAGCAGACCAGACAGGCTTAGCACAGATACGCAGTATTTT. V usage is TRBV15 and J usage is TRBJ2-3, with a possible D match to TRBD1 (6 bases). Germline V gene lookup returns CDR1 LNHNV and CDR2 YYDKDF (reference sequence). This CDR3 spans 16 amino acids. The V end lost 2 bases, the J end lost 0 bases, and 12 bases lay between the germline ends.

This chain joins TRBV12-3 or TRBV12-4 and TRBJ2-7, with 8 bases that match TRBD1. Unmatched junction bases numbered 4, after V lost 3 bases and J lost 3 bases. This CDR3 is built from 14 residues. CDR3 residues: CASSFQGANYEQYF. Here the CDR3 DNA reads TGTGCCAGCAGTTTTCAGGGGGCAAACTACGAGCAGTACTTC.

CDR3 sequence reads: CATSVSTSGSPNEQFF. DNA for the CDR3: TGTGCCACCAGTGTTTCGACTAGCGGGAGCCCCAATGAGCAGTTCTTC. J is TRBJ2-1 and V is TRBV24-1, with 12 bases identical to TRBD2. This CDR3 has 16 amino acids. J gave up 6 bases and V 5 bases, and 7 bases lay outside the gene matches. Germline values: CDR1 KGHDR, CDR2 SFDVKD.

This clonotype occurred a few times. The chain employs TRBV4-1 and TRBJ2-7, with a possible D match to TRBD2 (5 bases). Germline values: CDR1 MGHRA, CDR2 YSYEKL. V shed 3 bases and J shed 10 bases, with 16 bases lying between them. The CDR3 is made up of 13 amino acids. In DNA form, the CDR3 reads TGCGCCAGCAGCCATCGGCCCGGGATCCCCCAGTACTTC. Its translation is CASSHRPGIPQYF.

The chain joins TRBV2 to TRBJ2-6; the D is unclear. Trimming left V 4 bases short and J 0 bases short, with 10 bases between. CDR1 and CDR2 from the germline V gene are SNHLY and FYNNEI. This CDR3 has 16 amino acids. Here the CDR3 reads CASSASQLSGANVLTF. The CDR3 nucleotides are TGTGCCAGCAGTGCATCACAGCTCTCTGGGGCCAACGTCCTGACTTTC. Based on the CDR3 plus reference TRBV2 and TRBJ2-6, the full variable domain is EPEVTQTPSHQVTQMGQEVILRCVPISNHLYFYWYRQILGQKVEFLVSFYNNEISEKSEIFDDQFSVERPDGSNFTLKIRSTKLEDSAMYFCASSASQLSGANVLTFGAGSRLTVL.

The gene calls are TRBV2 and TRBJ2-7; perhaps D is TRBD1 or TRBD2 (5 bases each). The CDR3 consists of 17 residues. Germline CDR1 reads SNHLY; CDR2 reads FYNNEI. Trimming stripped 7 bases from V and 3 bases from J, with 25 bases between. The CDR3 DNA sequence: TGTGCCAGCACCTGGAGGACGGGGCGCCTCTACTTCTACGAGCAGTACTTC. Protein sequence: CASTWRTGRLYFYEQYF. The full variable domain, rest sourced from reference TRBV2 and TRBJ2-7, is EPEVTQTPSHQVTQMGQEVILRCVPISNHLYFYWYRQILGQKVEFLVSFYNNEISEKSEIFDDQFSVERPDGSNFTLKIRSTKLEDSAMYFCASTWRTGRLYFYEQYFGPGTRLTVT.

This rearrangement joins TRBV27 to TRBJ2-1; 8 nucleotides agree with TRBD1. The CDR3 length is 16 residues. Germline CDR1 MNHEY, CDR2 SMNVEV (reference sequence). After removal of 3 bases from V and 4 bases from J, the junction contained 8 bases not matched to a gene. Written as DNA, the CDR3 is TGTGCCAGCAGTTTTTCAGGGGGCGTAATTTACAATGAGCAGTTCTTC. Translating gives CASSFSGGVIYNEQFF.

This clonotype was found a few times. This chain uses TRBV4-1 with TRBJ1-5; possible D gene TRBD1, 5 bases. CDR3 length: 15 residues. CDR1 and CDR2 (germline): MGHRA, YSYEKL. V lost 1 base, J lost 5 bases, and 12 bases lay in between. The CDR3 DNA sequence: TGCGCCAGCAGCCAAGTGGGGGGGGGATATCAGCCCCAGCATTTT. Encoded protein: CASSQVGGGYQPQHF.

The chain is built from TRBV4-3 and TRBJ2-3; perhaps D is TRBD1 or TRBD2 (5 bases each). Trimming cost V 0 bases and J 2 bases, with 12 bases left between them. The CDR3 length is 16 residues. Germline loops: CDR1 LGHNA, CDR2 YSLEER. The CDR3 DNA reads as TGCGCCAGCAGCCAAGAAGATAGGGACCACACAGATACGCAGTATTTT. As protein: CASSQEDRDHTDTQYF.

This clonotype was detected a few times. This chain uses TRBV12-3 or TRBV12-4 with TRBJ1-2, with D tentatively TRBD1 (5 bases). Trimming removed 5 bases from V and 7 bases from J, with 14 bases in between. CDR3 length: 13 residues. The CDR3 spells CASSTSGTRGYTF. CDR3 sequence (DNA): TGTGCCAGCAGTACCTCCGGGACGCGTGGCTACACCTTC.

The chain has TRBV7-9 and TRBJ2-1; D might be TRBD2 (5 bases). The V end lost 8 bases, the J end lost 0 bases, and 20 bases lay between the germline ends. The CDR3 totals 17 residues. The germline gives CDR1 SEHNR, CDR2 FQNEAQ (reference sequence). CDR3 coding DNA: TGTGCCAGCCCCGTGAGCAGCGGACCTGACTCCTACAATGAGCAGTTCTTC. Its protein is CASPVSSGPDSYNEQFF.

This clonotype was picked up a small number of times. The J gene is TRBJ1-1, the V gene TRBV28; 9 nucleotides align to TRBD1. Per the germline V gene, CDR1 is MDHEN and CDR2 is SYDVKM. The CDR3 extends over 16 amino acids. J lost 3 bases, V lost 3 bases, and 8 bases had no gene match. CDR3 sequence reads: CASSFPGQGSYTEAFF. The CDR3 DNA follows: TGTGCCAGCAGTTTTCCGGGACAGGGCTCATACACTGAAGCTTTCTTT.

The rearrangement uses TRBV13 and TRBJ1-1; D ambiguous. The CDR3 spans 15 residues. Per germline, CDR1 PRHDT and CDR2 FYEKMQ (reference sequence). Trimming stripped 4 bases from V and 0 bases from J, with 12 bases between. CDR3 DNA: TGTGCCAGCAGCTCTTCGGAACATATGAACACTGAAGCTTTCTTT. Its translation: CASSSSEHMNTEAFF. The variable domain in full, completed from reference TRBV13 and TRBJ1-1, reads AAGVIQSPRHLIKEKRETATLKCYPIPRHDTVYWYQQGPGQDPQFLISFYEKMQSDKGSIPDRFSAQQFSDYHSELNMSSLELGDSALYFCASSSSEHMNTEAFFGQGTRLTVV.

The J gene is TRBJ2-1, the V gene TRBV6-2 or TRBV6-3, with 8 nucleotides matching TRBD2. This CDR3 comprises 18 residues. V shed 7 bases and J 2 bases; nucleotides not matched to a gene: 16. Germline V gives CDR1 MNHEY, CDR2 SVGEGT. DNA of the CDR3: TGTGCCAGCACCCATGCTCGGGGACGGGAGGGCCCCTACAATGAGCAGTTCTTC. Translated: CASTHARGREGPYNEQFF.

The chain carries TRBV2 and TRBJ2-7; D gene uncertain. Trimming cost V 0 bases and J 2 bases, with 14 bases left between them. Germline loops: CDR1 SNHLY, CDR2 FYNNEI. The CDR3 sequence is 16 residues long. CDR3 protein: CASSEARTVAPYEQYF. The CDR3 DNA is TGTGCCAGCAGTGAAGCCAGGACCGTTGCCCCCTACGAGCAGTACTTC.

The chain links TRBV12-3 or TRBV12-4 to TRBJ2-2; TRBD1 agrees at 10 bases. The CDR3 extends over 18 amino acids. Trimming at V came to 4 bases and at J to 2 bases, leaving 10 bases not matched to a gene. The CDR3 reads CASSSGTGETKNTGELFF. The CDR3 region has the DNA TGTGCCAGCAGTTCCGGGACAGGGGAGACCAAAAACACCGGGGAGCTGTTTTTT.